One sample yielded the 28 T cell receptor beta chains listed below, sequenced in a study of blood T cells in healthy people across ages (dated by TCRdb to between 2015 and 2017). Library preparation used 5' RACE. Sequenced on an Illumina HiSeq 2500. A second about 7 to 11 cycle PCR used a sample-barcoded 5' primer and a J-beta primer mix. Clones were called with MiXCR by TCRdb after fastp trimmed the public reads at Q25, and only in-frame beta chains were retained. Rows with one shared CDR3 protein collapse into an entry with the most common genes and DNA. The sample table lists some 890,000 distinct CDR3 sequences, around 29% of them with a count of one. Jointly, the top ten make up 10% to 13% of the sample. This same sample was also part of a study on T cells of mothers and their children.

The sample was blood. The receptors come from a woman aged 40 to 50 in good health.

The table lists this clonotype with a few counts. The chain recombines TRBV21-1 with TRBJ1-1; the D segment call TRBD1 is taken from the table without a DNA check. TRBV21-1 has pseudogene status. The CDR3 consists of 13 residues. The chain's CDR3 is CASRHLMGDEAFF. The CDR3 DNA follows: TGTGCCAGCAGGCACCTCATGGGGGATGAAGCTTTCTTT.

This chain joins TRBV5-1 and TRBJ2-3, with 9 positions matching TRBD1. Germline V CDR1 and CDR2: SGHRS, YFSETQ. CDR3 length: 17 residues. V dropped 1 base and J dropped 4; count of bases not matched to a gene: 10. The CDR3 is CASSLKGQGFGPDTQYF. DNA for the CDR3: TGCGCCAGCAGCTTGAAAGGACAGGGGTTCGGGCCAGATACGCAGTATTTT.

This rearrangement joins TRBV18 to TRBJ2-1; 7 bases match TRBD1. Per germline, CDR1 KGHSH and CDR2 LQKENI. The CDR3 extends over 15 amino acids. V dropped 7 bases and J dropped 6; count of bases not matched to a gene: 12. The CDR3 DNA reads TGTGCCAGCTTTCCAGGGGGAATTCTAGGCAATGAGCAGTTCTTC. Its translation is CASFPGGILGNEQFF.

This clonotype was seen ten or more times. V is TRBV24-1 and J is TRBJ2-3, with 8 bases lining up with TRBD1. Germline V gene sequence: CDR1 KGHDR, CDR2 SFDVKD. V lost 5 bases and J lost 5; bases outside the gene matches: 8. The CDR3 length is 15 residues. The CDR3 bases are TGTGCCACCAGTGCCAAGGACAGGGCGTTAGATACGCAGTATTTT. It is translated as CATSAKDRALDTQYF.

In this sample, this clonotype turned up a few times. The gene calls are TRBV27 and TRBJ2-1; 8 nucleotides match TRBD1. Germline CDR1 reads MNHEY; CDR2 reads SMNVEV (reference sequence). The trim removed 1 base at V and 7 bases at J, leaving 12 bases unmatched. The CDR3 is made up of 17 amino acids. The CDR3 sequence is CASSLWAGQVFRNEQFF. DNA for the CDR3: TGTGCCAGCAGTTTATGGGCGGGACAGGTTTTTAGAAATGAGCAGTTCTTC.

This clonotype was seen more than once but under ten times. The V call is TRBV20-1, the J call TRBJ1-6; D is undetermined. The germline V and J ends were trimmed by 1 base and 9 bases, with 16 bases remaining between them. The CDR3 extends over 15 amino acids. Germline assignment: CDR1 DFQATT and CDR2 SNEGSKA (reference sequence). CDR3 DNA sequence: TGCAGTGCTAGAGGAAGCCTAACCTCGGGTTCACCCCTCCACTTT. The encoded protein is CSARGSLTSGSPLHF.

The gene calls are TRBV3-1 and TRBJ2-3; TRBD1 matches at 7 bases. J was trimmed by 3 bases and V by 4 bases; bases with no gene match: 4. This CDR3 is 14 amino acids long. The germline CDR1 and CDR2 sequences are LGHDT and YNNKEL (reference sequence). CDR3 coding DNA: TGTGCCAGCAGCCCATACAGGGGTACAGATACGCAGTATTTT. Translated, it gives CASSPYRGTDTQYF.

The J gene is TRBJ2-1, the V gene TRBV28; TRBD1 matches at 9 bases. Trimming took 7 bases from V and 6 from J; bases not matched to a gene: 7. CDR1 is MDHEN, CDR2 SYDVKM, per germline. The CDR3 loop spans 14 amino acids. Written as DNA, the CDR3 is TGTGCCAGCATGATCGGGACAGGGTGCAATGAGCAGTTCTTC. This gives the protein CASMIGTGCNEQFF.

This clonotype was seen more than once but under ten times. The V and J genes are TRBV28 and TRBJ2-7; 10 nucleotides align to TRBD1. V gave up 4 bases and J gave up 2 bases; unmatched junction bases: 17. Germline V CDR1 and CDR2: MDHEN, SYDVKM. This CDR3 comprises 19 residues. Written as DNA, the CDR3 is TGTGCCAGCAGTTCACCCGACAGGGGGCGCTTAATTTGGGCCTACGAGCAGTACTTC. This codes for CASSSPDRGRLIWAYEQYF.

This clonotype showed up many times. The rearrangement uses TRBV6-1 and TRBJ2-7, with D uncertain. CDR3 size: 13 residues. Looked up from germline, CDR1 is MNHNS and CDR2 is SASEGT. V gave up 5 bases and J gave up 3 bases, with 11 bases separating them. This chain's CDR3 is CASSKSWVYEQYF. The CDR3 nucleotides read TGTGCCAGCAGTAAGTCCTGGGTCTACGAGCAGTACTTC.

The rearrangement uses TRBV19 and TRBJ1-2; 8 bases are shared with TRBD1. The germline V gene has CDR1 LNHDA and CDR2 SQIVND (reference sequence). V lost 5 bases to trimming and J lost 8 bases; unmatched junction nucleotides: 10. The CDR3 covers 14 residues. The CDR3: CASSPLDRDGGYTF. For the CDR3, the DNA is TGTGCCAGTAGTCCCTTGGACAGGGACGGAGGCTACACCTTC.

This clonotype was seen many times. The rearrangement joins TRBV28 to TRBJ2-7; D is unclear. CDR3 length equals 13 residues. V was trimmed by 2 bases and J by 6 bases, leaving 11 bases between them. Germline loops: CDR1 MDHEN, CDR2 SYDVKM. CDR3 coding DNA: TGTGCCAGCAGTTTAGGACCCTTGGCCGAGCAGTACTTC. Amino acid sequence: CASSLGPLAEQYF.

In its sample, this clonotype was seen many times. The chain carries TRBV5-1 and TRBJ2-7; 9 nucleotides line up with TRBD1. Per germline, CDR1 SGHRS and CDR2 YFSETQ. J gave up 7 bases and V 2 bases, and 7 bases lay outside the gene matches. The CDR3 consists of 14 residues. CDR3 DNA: TGCGCCAGCAGCTTCATACAGGGGGCGCGAGAGCAGTACTTC. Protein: CASSFIQGAREQYF.

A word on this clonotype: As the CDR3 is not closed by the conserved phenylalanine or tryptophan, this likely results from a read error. The CDR3 DNA is TGTGCCAGCAGCCCAGTTTCTGCAGGAAACTATGGCTACACCTGC. Protein sequence: CASSPVSAGNYGYTC. The chain has TRBV11-2 and TRBJ1-2; D remains unclear. Trimming left V 5 bases short and J 2 bases short, with 15 bases between. The CDR3 covers 15 residues. Germline assignment: CDR1 SGHAT and CDR2 FQNNGV.

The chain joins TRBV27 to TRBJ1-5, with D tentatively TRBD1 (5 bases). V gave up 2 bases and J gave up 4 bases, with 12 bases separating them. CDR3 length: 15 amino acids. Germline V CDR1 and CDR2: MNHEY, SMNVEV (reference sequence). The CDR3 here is CASSLDRSENQPQHF. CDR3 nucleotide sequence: TGTGCCAGCAGTTTAGACAGAAGTGAAAATCAGCCCCAGCATTTT.

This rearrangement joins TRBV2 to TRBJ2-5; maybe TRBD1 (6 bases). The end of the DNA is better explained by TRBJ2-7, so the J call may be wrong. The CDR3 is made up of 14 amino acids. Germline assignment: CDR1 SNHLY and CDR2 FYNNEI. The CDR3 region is CASRIQGGDYEQYF. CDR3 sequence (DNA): TGTGCCAGCAGGATACAGGGTGGGGACTACGAGCAGTACTTC.

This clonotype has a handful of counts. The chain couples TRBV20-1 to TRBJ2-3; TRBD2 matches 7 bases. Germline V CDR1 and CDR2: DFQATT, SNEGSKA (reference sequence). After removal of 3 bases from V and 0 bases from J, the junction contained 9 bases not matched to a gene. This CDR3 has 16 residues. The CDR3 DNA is TGCAGTGCTAGTAGGTTCGCTAGCGGTAGCACAGATACGCAGTATTTT. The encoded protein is CSASRFASGSTDTQYF.

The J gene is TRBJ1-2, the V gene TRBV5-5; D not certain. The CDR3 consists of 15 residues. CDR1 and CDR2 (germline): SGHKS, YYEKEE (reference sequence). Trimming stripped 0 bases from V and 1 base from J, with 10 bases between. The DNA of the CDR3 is TGTGCCAGCAGCTTGGCTCACCCCAATAACTATGGCTACACCTTC. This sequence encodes CASSLAHPNNYGYTF.

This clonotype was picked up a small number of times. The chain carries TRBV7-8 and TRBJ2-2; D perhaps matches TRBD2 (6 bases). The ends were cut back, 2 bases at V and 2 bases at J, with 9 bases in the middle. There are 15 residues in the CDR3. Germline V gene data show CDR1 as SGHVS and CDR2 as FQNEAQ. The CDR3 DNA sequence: TGTGCCAGCAGCTTACGGGGGACCAACACCGGGGAGCTGTTTTTT. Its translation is CASSLRGTNTGELFF. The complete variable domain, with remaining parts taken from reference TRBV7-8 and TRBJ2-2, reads GAGVSQSPRYKVAKRGQDVALRCDPISGHVSLFWYQQALGQGPEFLTYFQNEAQLDKSGLPSDRFFAERPEGSVSTLKIQRTQQEDSAVYLCASSLRGTNTGELFFGEGSRLTVL.

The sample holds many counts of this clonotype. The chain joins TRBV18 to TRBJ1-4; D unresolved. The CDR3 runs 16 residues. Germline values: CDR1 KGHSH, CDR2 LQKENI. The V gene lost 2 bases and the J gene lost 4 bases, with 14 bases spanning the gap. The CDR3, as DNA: TGTGCCAGCTCACCATTTCCTAACAGTCTTAATGAAAAACTGTTTTTT. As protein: CASSPFPNSLNEKLFF.

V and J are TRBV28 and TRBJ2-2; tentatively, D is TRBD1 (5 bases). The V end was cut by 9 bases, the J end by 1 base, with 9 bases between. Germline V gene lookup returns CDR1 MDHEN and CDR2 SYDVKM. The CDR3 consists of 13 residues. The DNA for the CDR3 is TGTGCCAGTCAGACAGTGAACACCGGGGAGCTGTTTTTT. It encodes CASQTVNTGELFF.

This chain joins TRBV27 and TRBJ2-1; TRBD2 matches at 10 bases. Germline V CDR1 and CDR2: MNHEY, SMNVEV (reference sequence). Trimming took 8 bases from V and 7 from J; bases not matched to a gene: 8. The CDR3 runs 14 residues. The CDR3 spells CASATSSGGNEQFF. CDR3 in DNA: TGTGCCAGCGCTACCTCTAGCGGGGGAAATGAGCAGTTCTTC.

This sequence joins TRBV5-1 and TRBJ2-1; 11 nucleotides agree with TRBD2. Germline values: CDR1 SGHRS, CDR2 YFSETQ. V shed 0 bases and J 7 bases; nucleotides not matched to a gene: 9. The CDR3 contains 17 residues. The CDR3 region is CASSLEGSSGGANEQFF. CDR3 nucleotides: TGCGCCAGCAGCTTGGAGGGCAGTAGCGGGGGGGCGAATGAGCAGTTCTTC.

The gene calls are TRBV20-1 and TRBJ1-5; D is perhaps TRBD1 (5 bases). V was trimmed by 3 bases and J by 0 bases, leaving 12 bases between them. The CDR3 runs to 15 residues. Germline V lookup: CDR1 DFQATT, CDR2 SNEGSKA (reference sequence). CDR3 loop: CSARWGGNSNQPQHF. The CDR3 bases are TGCAGTGCTAGGTGGGGGGGTAATAGCAATCAGCCCCAGCATTTT.

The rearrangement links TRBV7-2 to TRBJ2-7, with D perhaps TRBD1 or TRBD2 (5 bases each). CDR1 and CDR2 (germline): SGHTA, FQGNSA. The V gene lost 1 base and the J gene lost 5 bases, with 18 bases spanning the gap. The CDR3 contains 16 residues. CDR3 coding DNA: TGTGCCAGCAGCTTAGAGGGGCGGAGAGGGGCGAACGAGCAGTACTTC. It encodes CASSLEGRRGANEQYF.

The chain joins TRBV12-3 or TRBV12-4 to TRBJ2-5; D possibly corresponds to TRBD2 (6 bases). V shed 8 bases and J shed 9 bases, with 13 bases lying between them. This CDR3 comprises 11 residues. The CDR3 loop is CASVHGGAQYF. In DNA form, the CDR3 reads TGTGCCAGCGTCCACGGAGGGGCCCAGTACTTC.

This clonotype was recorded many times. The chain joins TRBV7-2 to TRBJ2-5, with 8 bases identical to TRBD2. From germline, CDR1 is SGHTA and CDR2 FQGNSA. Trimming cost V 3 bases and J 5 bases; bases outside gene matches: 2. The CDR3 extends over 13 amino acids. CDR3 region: CASSFSGVETQYF. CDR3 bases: TGTGCCAGCAGCTTTAGCGGGGTGGAGACCCAGTACTTC.

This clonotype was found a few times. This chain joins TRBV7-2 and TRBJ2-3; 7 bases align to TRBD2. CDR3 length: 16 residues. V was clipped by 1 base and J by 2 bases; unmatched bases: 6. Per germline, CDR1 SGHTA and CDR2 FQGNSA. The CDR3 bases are TGTGCCAGCAGCTTAGTCCGGGGGGACTACACAGATACGCAGTATTTT. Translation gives CASSLVRGDYTDTQYF.